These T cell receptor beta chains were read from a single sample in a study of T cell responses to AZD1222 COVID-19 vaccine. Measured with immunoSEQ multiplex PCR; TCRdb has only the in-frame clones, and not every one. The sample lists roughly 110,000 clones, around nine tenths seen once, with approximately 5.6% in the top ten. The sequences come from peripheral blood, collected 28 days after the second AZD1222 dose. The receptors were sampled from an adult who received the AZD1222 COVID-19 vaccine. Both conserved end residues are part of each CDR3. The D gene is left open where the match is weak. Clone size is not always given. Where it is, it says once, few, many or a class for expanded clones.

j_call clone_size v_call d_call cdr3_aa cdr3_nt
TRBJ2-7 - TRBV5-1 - CASSLELGSYEQYF TGCGCCAGCAGCTTGGAGCTAGGCTCCTACGAGCAGTACTTC
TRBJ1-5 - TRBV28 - CASSSVSDGYQPQHF TGTGCCAGCAGTTCTGTATCGGACGGATATCAGCCCCAGCATTTT
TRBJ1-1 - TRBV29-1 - CSVVPTETYTEAFF TGCAGCGTTGTCCCGACCGAAACGTACACTGAAGCTTTCTTT
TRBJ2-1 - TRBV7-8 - CASSLADEQFF TGTGCCAGCAGCCTAGCCGATGAGCAGTTCTTC
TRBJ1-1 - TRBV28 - CASSPRSLSTEAFF TGTGCCAGCAGTCCGCGGTCCTTGAGTACTGAAGCTTTCTTT
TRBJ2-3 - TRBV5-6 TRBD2 CASSFGLAVDTQYF TGTGCCAGCAGCTTCGGCCTAGCGGTTGATACGCAGTATTTT
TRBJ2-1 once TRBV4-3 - CASSFGRLLSYNEQFF TGCGCCAGCAGCTTCGGACGTCTCCTATCCTACAATGAGCAGTTCTTC
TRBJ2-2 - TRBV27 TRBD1 CASSLKPQGVIGELFF TGTGCCAGCAGTTTAAAGCCCCAGGGGGTGATCGGGGAGCTGTTTTTT
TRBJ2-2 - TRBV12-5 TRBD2 CASGLVLSSGSKTGELFF TGTGCTAGTGGTTTGGTATTATCTAGCGGGAGCAAGACCGGGGAGCTGTTTTTT
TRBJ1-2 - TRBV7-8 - CASSLDRAWGGYTF TGTGCCAGCAGCTTAGATCGGGCGTGGGGGGGCTACACCTTC
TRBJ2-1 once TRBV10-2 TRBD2 CASVSGRANNEQFF TGCGCCAGCGTTAGCGGGAGGGCCAACAATGAGCAGTTCTTC
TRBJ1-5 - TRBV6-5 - CASQTHGASNQPQHF TGTGCCAGCCAAACCCACGGGGCGAGCAATCAGCCCCAGCATTTT
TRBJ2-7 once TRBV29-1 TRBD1 CSVTDGQGYEQYF TGCAGCGTCACGGATGGACAGGGGTACGAGCAGTACTTC
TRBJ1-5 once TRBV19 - CASSIKRNSNQPQHF TGTGCCAGTAGTATCAAGCGTAATAGCAATCAGCCCCAGCATTTT
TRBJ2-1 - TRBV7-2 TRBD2 CASSLDGGRRFNEQFF TGTGCCAGCAGCTTAGATGGCGGGAGGAGGTTCAATGAGCAGTTCTTC
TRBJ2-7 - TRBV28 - CASSLIEQETYEQYF TGTGCCAGCAGCCTTATTGAACAAGAGACCTACGAGCAGTACTTC
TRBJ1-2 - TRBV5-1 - CASSLDGYYGYTF TGCGCCAGCAGCTTGGACGGCTACTATGGCTACACCTTC
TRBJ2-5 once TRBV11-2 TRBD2 CASSLDFDSGGEETQYF TGTGCCAGCAGCTTAGATTTTGATAGCGGGGGGGAAGAGACCCAGTACTTC
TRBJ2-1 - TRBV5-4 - CASSLISNEQFF TGTGCCAGCAGCTTGATAAGCAATGAGCAGTTCTTC
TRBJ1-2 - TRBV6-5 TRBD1 CASLRRGQNYGYTF TGTGCCAGCCTTAGAAGGGGGCAAAACTATGGCTACACCTTC
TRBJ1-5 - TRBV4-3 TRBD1 CASSQETGRQPQHF TGCGCCAGCAGCCAGGAGACAGGGCGTCAGCCCCAGCATTTT
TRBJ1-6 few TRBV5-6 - CASSSGARGSPLHF TGTGCCAGCAGCTCAGGGGCGCGGGGTTCACCCCTCCACTTT
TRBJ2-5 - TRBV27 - CASSLSRQGPETQYF TGTGCCAGCAGTTTATCGAGGCAGGGCCCAGAGACCCAGTACTTC
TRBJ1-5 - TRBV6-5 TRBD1 CASSRGQVYQPQHF TGTGCCAGCAGTAGAGGACAGGTCTATCAGCCCCAGCATTTT
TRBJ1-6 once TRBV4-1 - CASSHLFRGSPLHF TGCGCCAGCAGCCATCTTTTCCGAGGTTCACCCCTCCACTTT
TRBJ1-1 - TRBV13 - CASSPGRTEAFF TGTGCCAGCAGCCCAGGGAGAACTGAAGCTTTCTTT
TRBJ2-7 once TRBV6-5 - CASTPQGSLPYEQYF TGTGCCAGCACCCCCCAAGGGAGTTTGCCCTACGAGCAGTACTTC
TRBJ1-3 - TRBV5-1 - CASSMTYLGAAPGNTIYF TGCGCCAGCAGCATGACCTACCTTGGTGCTGCGCCTGGAAACACCATATATTTT
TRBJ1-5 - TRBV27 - CASSLSGGNQPQHF TGTGCCAGCAGTTTATCCGGGGGAAATCAGCCCCAGCATTTT
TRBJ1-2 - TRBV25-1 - CASSEHAGGYGYTF TGTGCCAGCAGTGAACACGCGGGGGGCTATGGCTACACCTTC
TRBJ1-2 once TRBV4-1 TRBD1 CASSQRTQGTNYGYTF TGCGCCAGCAGCCAGAGAACACAGGGGACCAACTATGGCTACACCTTC
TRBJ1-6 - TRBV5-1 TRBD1 CASSQGQGATPLHF TGCGCCAGCAGCCAAGGACAGGGGGCTACACCCCTCCACTTT
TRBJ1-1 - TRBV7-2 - CASSFSGTGTEAFF TGTGCCAGCAGCTTCTCAGGGACGGGCACTGAAGCTTTCTTT
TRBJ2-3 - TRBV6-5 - CASSYFLTPTADTQYF TGTGCCAGCAGTTACTTTTTGACCCCTACGGCAGATACGCAGTATTTT
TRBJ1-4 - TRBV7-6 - CASSPRIRDNEKLFF TGTGCCAGCAGCCCACGGATCAGGGATAATGAAAAACTGTTTTTT
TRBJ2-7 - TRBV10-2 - CASKRWSSTYEQYF TGCGCCAGCAAGAGGTGGTCTAGCACGTACGAGCAGTACTTC